This TCR beta chain was documented in a study of T-cell memory formation after mild COVID-19. Looking at the study overall: Each donor largely had its own TCR clusters. Study-level findings and limits: Those CD4+ clones that contracted were mainly in CM and EM (CD8+ ones in EMRA). Researchers found some responding clones in pre-infection memory, a sign that cross-reactive memory joined.

This clonotype was recorded a few times. The antigen is undetermined. With 0 bases removed from V and 4 bases from J, the gap between germline ends came to 7 bases. Germline V CDR1 and CDR2: LGHDT, YNNKEL (reference sequence). The CDR3 totals 14 residues. cDNA libraries for TCR alpha and TCR beta, carrying sample barcodes and UMIs, came from 5'RACE with constant-segment primers. TCRdb re-called the 5' RACE reads with MiXCR, one entry per CDR3 protein. The profile shows more than 100,000 distinct CDR3 sequences, around 6.3% of them singletons. The origin of this receptor is an adult woman who had mild COVID-19 (a few samples of this study predate the infection). Cell type and time point are not known. The specimen sequenced was PBMCs or a T cell subset sorted from them (not recorded which). The chain is built from TRBV3-1 and TRBJ1-3; D is undetermined. The CDR3 sequence is CASSQDYRGNTIYF. For the CDR3, the DNA is TGTGCCAGCAGCCAAGATTATAGAGGAAACACCATATATTTT.